The rows below give T cell receptor beta chains drawn from one sample of a study of PD-1 blockade in classical Hodgkin lymphoma. Clones were read by immunoSEQ multiplex PCR, and TCRdb kept only the in-frame ones, dropping some. The sample yields 75,000 to 100,000 clones, 85% to 95% seen once. The sample in question was peripheral blood mononuclear cells (PBMCs), obtained before the fourth cycle of nivolumab. The receptors were gathered from a human donor with classical Hodgkin lymphoma. The conserved cysteine and the conserved F or W are not part of the CDR3 here. The D gene is left open where the match is weak.

d_call: .; cdr3_length: 12; j_call: TRBJ1-1; v_call: TRBV5-1; cdr3_aa: ASSLLTGDTEAF
d_call: .; cdr3_length: 11; j_call: TRBJ1-1; v_call: TRBV30; cdr3_aa: AWSLSVNTEAF
d_call: .; cdr3_length: 12; j_call: TRBJ2-5; v_call: TRBV5-6; cdr3_aa: ASAREAVEETQY
d_call: .; cdr3_length: 14; j_call: TRBJ1-4; v_call: TRBV5-5; cdr3_aa: ASSRVETQGGEKLF
d_call: .; cdr3_length: 13; j_call: TRBJ2-1; v_call: TRBV5-6; cdr3_aa: ASSQPYKGDNEQF
d_call: .; cdr3_length: 13; j_call: TRBJ2-7; v_call: TRBV6-1; cdr3_aa: ASSEGGGTLGEQY
d_call: TRBD2; cdr3_length: 13; j_call: TRBJ2-3; v_call: TRBV7-9; cdr3_aa: ASMPSGASTDTQY
d_call: TRBD1; cdr3_length: 14; j_call: TRBJ1-1; v_call: TRBV5-4; cdr3_aa: ASSPRQGRVDTEAF
d_call: TRBD2; cdr3_length: 15; j_call: TRBJ2-7; v_call: TRBV7-2; cdr3_aa: ASSLDRPTGGIYEQY
d_call: .; cdr3_length: 10; j_call: TRBJ2-7; v_call: TRBV27; cdr3_aa: AREEVSHEQY
d_call: .; cdr3_length: 13; j_call: TRBJ1-2; v_call: TRBV28; cdr3_aa: ASSTITAVRGGYT
d_call: TRBD2; cdr3_length: 15; j_call: TRBJ2-2; v_call: TRBV7-3; cdr3_aa: ASSLNRIAGNTGELF
d_call: .; cdr3_length: 10; j_call: TRBJ2-7; v_call: TRBV29-1; cdr3_aa: SVELADFEQY
d_call: .; cdr3_length: 12; j_call: TRBJ1-5; v_call: TRBV28; cdr3_aa: ASSLRHSNQPQH
d_call: .; cdr3_length: 15; j_call: TRBJ2-7; v_call: TRBV11-2; cdr3_aa: ASSLVRRQAGIYEQY
d_call: TRBD2; cdr3_length: 10; j_call: TRBJ2-7; v_call: TRBV30; cdr3_aa: AWGRGAYEQY
d_call: .; cdr3_length: 13; j_call: TRBJ1-2; v_call: TRBV28; cdr3_aa: ASASWAGINYGYT
d_call: .; cdr3_length: 9; j_call: TRBJ2-5; v_call: TRBV27; cdr3_aa: ASKLGETQY
d_call: .; cdr3_length: 11; j_call: TRBJ2-5; v_call: TRBV18; cdr3_aa: ASSPRQQETQY
d_call: TRBD2; cdr3_length: 12; j_call: TRBJ2-7; v_call: TRBV25-1; cdr3_aa: ASSEWGGDYEQY
d_call: .; cdr3_length: 17; j_call: TRBJ2-1; v_call: TRBV9; cdr3_aa: ASSGQSSGVLAPYNEQF
d_call: .; cdr3_length: 13; j_call: TRBJ1-5; v_call: TRBV7-9; cdr3_aa: ASSLLGEGNQPQH
d_call: .; cdr3_length: 14; j_call: TRBJ2-7; v_call: TRBV7-2; cdr3_aa: ASSLDGGGVAYEQY
d_call: .; cdr3_length: 11; j_call: TRBJ2-7; v_call: TRBV6-1; cdr3_aa: ASSMWTTYEQY
d_call: TRBD1; cdr3_length: 14; j_call: TRBJ2-7; v_call: TRBV27; cdr3_aa: ASSTNRGKLFYEQY
d_call: TRBD2; cdr3_length: 16; j_call: TRBJ2-7; v_call: TRBV4-2; cdr3_aa: ASSQDLGRVADSYEQY
d_call: .; cdr3_length: 10; j_call: TRBJ2-3; v_call: TRBV9; cdr3_aa: ASMGRTDTQY
d_call: TRBD1; cdr3_length: 13; j_call: TRBJ2-7; v_call: TRBV7-3; cdr3_aa: ASSSWYRGLYEQY
d_call: TRBD1; cdr3_length: 13; j_call: TRBJ1-4; v_call: TRBV6-5; cdr3_aa: ASSYTAGGNEKLF
d_call: .; cdr3_length: 9; j_call: TRBJ1-2; v_call: TRBV27; cdr3_aa: ASRTVYGYT
d_call: TRBD2; cdr3_length: 12; j_call: TRBJ2-1; v_call: TRBV5-4; cdr3_aa: ASSSPGTNNEQF
d_call: TRBD1; cdr3_length: 13; j_call: TRBJ2-7; v_call: TRBV19; cdr3_aa: ASSRGQLRTYEQY
d_call: TRBD2; cdr3_length: 14; j_call: TRBJ2-2; v_call: TRBV2; cdr3_aa: ASSDGTSGRNGELF
d_call: .; cdr3_length: 11; j_call: TRBJ2-6; v_call: TRBV30; cdr3_aa: AWSFSGANVLT
d_call: TRBD1; cdr3_length: 15; j_call: TRBJ1-2; v_call: TRBV5-1; cdr3_aa: ASSSNPSGGTPSGYT
d_call: TRBD2; cdr3_length: 15; j_call: TRBJ2-7; v_call: TRBV11-2; cdr3_aa: ASSPLPGRPLGYEQY
d_call: .; cdr3_length: 11; j_call: TRBJ1-2; v_call: TRBV30; cdr3_aa: AWSVRGNYGYT
d_call: .; cdr3_length: 14; j_call: TRBJ1-2; v_call: TRBV19; cdr3_aa: ASSMVWGKRDYGYT
d_call: TRBD1; cdr3_length: 18; j_call: TRBJ1-5; v_call: TRBV28; cdr3_aa: ASIPYIKLGTVGPNQPQH
d_call: TRBD1; cdr3_length: 13; j_call: TRBJ1-1; v_call: TRBV7-9; cdr3_aa: ASSYAGGLNTEAF
d_call: .; cdr3_length: 13; j_call: TRBJ2-3; v_call: TRBV13; cdr3_aa: ASPPPPGNRDTQY
d_call: .; cdr3_length: 9; j_call: TRBJ2-7; v_call: TRBV30; cdr3_aa: AWGDGYEQY
d_call: .; cdr3_length: 11; j_call: TRBJ1-1; v_call: TRBV7-7; cdr3_aa: ASSPDTNTEAF
d_call: .; cdr3_length: 13; j_call: TRBJ1-2; v_call: TRBV7-2; cdr3_aa: ASSSDGQGSYGYT
d_call: TRBD2; cdr3_length: 12; j_call: TRBJ2-7; v_call: TRBV27; cdr3_aa: ASSFAGGFYEQY
d_call: .; cdr3_length: 12; j_call: TRBJ2-7; v_call: TRBV7-8; cdr3_aa: ARKRGLASYEQY
d_call: .; cdr3_length: 11; j_call: TRBJ1-5; v_call: TRBV6-1; cdr3_aa: ASSEPLGVLDH
d_call: .; cdr3_length: 12; j_call: TRBJ2-7; v_call: TRBV9; cdr3_aa: ASSAGTETYEQY
d_call: .; cdr3_length: 14; j_call: TRBJ1-2; v_call: TRBV5-1; cdr3_aa: ASSLVASREVYGYT
d_call: TRBD1; cdr3_length: 11; j_call: TRBJ1-6; v_call: TRBV30; cdr3_aa: ACGQGDNSPLH
d_call: .; cdr3_length: 12; j_call: TRBJ2-7; v_call: TRBV28; cdr3_aa: ASSLLQGSYEQY
d_call: .; cdr3_length: 14; j_call: TRBJ2-2; v_call: TRBV6-4; cdr3_aa: ASSDGVWGNTGELF
d_call: TRBD2; cdr3_length: 14; j_call: TRBJ2-5; v_call: TRBV6-5; cdr3_aa: ASSYWTSGSPETQY
d_call: .; cdr3_length: 12; j_call: TRBJ2-5; v_call: TRBV6-1; cdr3_aa: ASSRGPSQETQY
d_call: .; cdr3_length: 12; j_call: TRBJ2-1; v_call: TRBV5-4; cdr3_aa: ASSSPGAYNEQF
d_call: TRBD1; cdr3_length: 13; j_call: TRBJ2-2; v_call: TRBV30; cdr3_aa: AWSPGQGAAGELF
d_call: .; cdr3_length: 11; j_call: TRBJ1-5; v_call: TRBV21-1; cdr3_aa: ASTDGPHQPQH
d_call: TRBD1; cdr3_length: 13; j_call: TRBJ1-4; v_call: TRBV27; cdr3_aa: ASSSGQGSFEKLF
d_call: .; cdr3_length: 12; j_call: TRBJ1-2; v_call: TRBV6-5; cdr3_aa: ASTKQGSANGYT
d_call: .; cdr3_length: 15; j_call: TRBJ1-2; v_call: TRBV28; cdr3_aa: ASSFSITTGANYGYT